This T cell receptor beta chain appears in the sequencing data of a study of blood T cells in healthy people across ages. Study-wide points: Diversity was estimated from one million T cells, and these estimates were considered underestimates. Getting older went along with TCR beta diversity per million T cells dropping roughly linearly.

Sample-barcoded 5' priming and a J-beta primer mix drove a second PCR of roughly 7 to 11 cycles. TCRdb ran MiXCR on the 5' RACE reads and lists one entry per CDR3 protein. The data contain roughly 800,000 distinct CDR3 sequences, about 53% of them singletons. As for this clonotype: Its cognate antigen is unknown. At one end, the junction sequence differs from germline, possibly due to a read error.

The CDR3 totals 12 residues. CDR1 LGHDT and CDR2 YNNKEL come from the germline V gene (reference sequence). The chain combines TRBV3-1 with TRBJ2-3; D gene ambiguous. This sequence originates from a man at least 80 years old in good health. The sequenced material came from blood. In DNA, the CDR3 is TGTGCCAGCGGCCAAGTCGGTGACACGCAGTATTTT. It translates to CASGQVGDTQYF.